Given below is one T cell receptor beta chain in context. The data are from a study of blood T cell repertoires in COVID-19. Study as a whole: Samples came from the United States, Italy and Spain, spanning acute and convalescent COVID-19. In each case, the material was cDNA or gDNA derived from T cells, B-cell-depleted T cells, or PBMCs.

The CDR3 extends over 15 amino acids. V dropped 3 bases and J dropped 0 bases, with 11 bases sitting between them. Per the germline V gene, CDR1 is SGHTA and CDR2 is FQGTGA. In the study's own analysis: The authors estimated nucleated cell counts from reference gene primer amplification. TCRdb's copy holds only in-frame clones and misses some; the assay was immunoSEQ multiplex PCR. D and trimming were read from the DNA, whereas the V and J calls and clone size are those reported in that table. The table records about 64,000 clones, 85% to 90% of them present only once. Sequenced sample: peripheral blood. This TCR came from a man over 45 with active COVID-19. The V call is TRBV7-3, the J call TRBJ2-5; perhaps TRBD1 as D (5 bases). The CDR3 here is CASSLGPDYQETQYF. The CDR3 DNA follows: TGTGCCAGCAGCTTGGGGCCAGACTACCAAGAGACCCAGTACTTC.